Sequencing of this TCR beta chain was carried out in a study of cytomegalovirus exposure and HLA in healthy donors. This CDR3 is 16 amino acids long. Per germline, CDR1 SNHLY and CDR2 FYNNEI. V lost 3 bases to trimming and J lost 0 bases, with 11 bases between them. The PCR ran on 60 Vbeta and 13 Jbeta primers. Generated by immunoSEQ multiplex PCR, the TCRdb table keeps only in-frame clones and is missing some. The table includes approximately 120,000 clones, 78% detected once. The TCR originated in a man aged 25-45 years in good health and CMV-seropositive. The source material was PBMCs. V and J are TRBV2 and TRBJ2-2; tentative D call: TRBD1 (5 bases). The CDR3 DNA is TGTGCCAGCAGTGAGAGACAGATTACGAACACCGGGGAGCTGTTTTTT. It encodes CASSERQITNTGELFF.